This TCR beta chain originates from a study of T cells in Graves' hyperthyroidism and ophthalmopathy. Broader study findings: Median prediction lead before ophthalmopathy onset was around 7 months with the model. Most thyroid clonotypes expanded above 0.001 appeared in blood too.

What was amplified from RNA transcripts were TCR beta CDR3 regions. HTBI primers were the set used in a first-round RT-PCR of the TCR CDR3. Via MiXCR, TCRdb re-called the multiplex PCR reads, giving one row per CDR3 protein. The sample has about 690,000 distinct CDR3 sequences, approximately 15% seen once. This clonotype was detected many times. The antigen remains undetermined. CDR1 and CDR2 (germline): LGHDT, YNNKEL (reference sequence). The CDR3 is made up of 18 amino acids. Between the trimmed V and J ends, which lost 3 bases and 3 bases, there was a span of 22 bases. This clonotype was obtained from a man in his fifties or sixties with Graves' hyperthyroidism. Sequenced sample: blood. The chain combines TRBV3-1 with TRBJ2-3; possibly TRBD2 for D (6 bases). The CDR3 reads CASSHQYPVGGVTDTQYF. DNA for the CDR3: TGTGCCAGCAGCCATCAATACCCAGTGGGGGGAGTGACAGATACGCAGTATTTT.